The rows below give T cell receptor beta chains drawn from one sample of a study of T cells in tumors after PD-1 blockade. Clones were sequenced by immunoSEQ multiplex PCR, and TCRdb holds only the in-frame ones, with some missing. The profile shows 45,000 to 60,000 clones, more than 70% of them singletons. The material sequenced was PBMCs, taken before anti-PD-1 treatment. Receptor source: a human donor with basal cell carcinoma. Each CDR3 is given with its conserved first and last residue. The D gene is left open where the match is weak.

V gene	D gene	J gene	CDR3 DNA	CDR3 protein
TRBV28	.	TRBJ2-7	TGTGCCAGCAGCACGACAGGCGGCTACGAGCAGTACTTC	CASSTTGGYEQYF
TRBV3-1/TRBV3-2	.	TRBJ1-1	TGTGCCAGCAGCTTGGGACGACGGCAAGCTTTCTTT	CASSLGRRQAFF
TRBV24-1	.	TRBJ1-2	TGTGCCACCAGTGATGGAAGGGGGTCCAACTATGGCTACACCTTC	CATSDGRGSNYGYTF
TRBV10-3	.	TRBJ1-1	TGTGCCATCAGTGAGTCTGGAGAGAACACTGAAGCTTTCTTT	CAISESGENTEAFF
TRBV5-1	.	TRBJ1-2	TGCGCCAGCAGCCCCCAGGGGTATGGCTACACCTTC	CASSPQGYGYTF
TRBV23-1	.	TRBJ1-2	TGCGCCAGCAGCCCCGTAGGGCGCCGGAACTATGGCTACACCTTC	CASSPVGRRNYGYTF
TRBV7-3	.	TRBJ1-2	TGTGCCAGCGGGACGGGAATAGTGGGTGGCTACACCTTC	CASGTGIVGGYTF
TRBV6-5	.	TRBJ1-6	TGTGCCAGCAGCAGGGATGTTTATAATTCACCCCTCCACTTT	CASSRDVYNSPLHF
TRBV4-1	.	TRBJ2-5	TGCGCCAGCAGCCCCGGGCTTACATGGGAGACCCAGTACTTC	CASSPGLTWETQYF
TRBV28	.	TRBJ2-1	TGTGCCAGCAGTTCGGGCGGAAATACCTACAATGAGCAGTTCTTC	CASSSGGNTYNEQFF
TRBV7-8	.	TRBJ1-2	TGTGCCAGCAGCTTAACATTTAGGGAAACGGACTATGGCTACACCTTC	CASSLTFRETDYGYTF
TRBV4-2	TRBD2	TRBJ2-3	TGTGCCAGCAGCCAAGGATTACTAGCGAGGCTTGGCACAGATACGCAGTATTTT	CASSQGLLARLGTDTQYF
TRBV20-1	.	TRBJ1-2	TGCAGTTTTACAACGGCCTATGGCTACACCTTC	CSFTTAYGYTF
TRBV10-2	.	TRBJ1-3	TGCGCCAGCGGCACCCTACTACCGGGGGGGGCTGGAAACACCATATATTTT	CASGTLLPGGAGNTIYF
TRBV3-1/TRBV3-2	.	TRBJ2-7	TGTGCCAGCCAACGGACGGGAGCCTCCTACGAGCAGTACTTC	CASQRTGASYEQYF